The present entry profiles one T cell receptor (beta chain) with its context. Its cognate antigen is unknown. TCRdb recomputed calls from the RT-PCR reads with MiXCR, one row per CDR3 protein. This repertoire shows about 650,000 distinct CDR3 sequences, 14% found once; its top ten account for 7.5% to 8%. The source of the sample is a study of response to subunit inactivated influenza vaccine. Germline V gene sequence: CDR1 DFQATT, CDR2 SNEGSKA (reference sequence). Germline trimming cut 2 bases from V and 4 bases from J; bases unmatched to any gene: 16. The CDR3 is 18 amino acids. Overall study results and limits: Few additional T cells are recruited per seasonal influenza vaccination, authors suggested.

The receptor was isolated from a man between 45 and 60 years old who received an inactivated influenza vaccine. The input for sequencing was PBMCs from blood, taken around 14 days before vaccination. The chain links TRBV20-1 to TRBJ1-4; TRBD1 matches 7 bases. DNA for the CDR3: TGCAGTGCTAGAACTAGCATTGCATTGGGACAGTATAATGAAAAACTGTTTTTT. This sequence encodes CSARTSIALGQYNEKLFF.